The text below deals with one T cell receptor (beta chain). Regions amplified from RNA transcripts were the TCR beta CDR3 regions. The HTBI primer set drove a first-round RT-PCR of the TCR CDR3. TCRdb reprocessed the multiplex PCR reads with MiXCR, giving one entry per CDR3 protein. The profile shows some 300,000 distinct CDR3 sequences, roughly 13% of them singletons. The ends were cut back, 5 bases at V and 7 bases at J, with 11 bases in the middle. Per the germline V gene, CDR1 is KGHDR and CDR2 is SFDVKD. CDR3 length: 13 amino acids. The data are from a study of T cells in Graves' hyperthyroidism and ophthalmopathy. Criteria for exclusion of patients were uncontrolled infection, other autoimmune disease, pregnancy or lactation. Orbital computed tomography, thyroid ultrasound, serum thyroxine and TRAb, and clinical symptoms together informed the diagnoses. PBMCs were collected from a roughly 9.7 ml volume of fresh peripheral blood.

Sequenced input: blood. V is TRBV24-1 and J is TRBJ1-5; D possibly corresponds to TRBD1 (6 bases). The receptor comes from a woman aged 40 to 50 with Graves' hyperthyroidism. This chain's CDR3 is CATSVAGEQPQHF. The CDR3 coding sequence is TGTGCCACCAGTGTGGCAGGGGAACAGCCCCAGCATTTT.